This T cell receptor (beta chain) stems from a study of blood T cells in healthy people across ages. Findings and caveats of the study: There was no known CMV status for donors, so expanded clonotype changes were possibly confounded.

J lost 3 bases, V lost 6 bases, and 13 bases had no gene match. This CDR3 has 16 residues. A few counts support this clonotype. Its target is not known. Combining a sample-barcoded 5' primer with a J-beta primer mix, a second PCR ran for 7 to 11 cycles. Carrying 12 random nucleotides, a template-switch adaptor labeled each individual cDNA molecule. TCRdb re-called the 5' RACE reads with MiXCR, one entry per CDR3 protein. The table includes around 1,000,000 distinct CDR3 sequences, approximately 25% detected once. The same data also went into a second study, on T cells of mothers and their children.

This receptor was obtained from a girl aged 2-15 years in good health. The specimen was blood. The chain links TRBV12-3 or TRBV12-4 to TRBJ1-2; 7 positions agree with TRBD1. CDR3 coding DNA: TGTGCCAGCAGCCTCAGGAGGGGGCCAGGGGACTATGGCTACACCTTC. Translation: CASSLRRGPGDYGYTF.